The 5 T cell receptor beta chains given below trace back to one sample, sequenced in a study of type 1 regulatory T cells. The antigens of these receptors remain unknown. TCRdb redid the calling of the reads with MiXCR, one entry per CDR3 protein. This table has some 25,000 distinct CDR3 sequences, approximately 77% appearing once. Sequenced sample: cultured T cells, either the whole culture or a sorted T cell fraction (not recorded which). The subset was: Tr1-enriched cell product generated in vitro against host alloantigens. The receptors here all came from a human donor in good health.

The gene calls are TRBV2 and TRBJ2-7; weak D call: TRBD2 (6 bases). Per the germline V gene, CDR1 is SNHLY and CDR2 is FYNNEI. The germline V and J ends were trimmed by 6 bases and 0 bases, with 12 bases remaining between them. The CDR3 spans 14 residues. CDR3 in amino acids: CASRPGLFSYEQYF. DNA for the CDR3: TGTGCCAGCAGGCCGGGACTCTTCTCCTACGAGCAGTACTTC.

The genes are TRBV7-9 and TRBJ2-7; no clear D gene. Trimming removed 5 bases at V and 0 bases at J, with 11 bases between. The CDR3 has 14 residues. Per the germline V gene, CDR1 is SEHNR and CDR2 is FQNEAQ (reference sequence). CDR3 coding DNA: TGTGCCAGCAGCCCCGGGTCCGCCTCCTACGAGCAGTACTTC. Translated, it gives CASSPGSASYEQYF.

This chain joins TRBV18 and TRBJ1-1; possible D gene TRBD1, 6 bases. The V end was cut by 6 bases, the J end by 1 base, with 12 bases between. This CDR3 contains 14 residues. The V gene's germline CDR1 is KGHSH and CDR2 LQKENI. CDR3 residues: CASSQTTGNTEAFF. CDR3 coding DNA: TGTGCCAGCTCCCAGACGACAGGGAACACTGAAGCTTTCTTT.

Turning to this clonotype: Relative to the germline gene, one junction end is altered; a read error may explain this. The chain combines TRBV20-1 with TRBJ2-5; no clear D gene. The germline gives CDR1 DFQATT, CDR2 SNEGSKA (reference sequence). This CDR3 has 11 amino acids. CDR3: CSALDQETQYF. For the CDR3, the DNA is TGCAGTGCCCTGGACCAGGAGACCCAGTACTTC.

This CDR3 reads CASSLGSANSPLHF. CDR3 sequence (DNA): TGCGCCAGCAGCTTGGGTTCAGCTAATTCACCCCTCCACTTT. The J gene is TRBJ1-6, the V gene TRBV5-1, with D unresolved. The germline gives CDR1 SGHRS, CDR2 YFSETQ. V lost 0 bases, J lost 6 bases, and 7 bases lay in between. This CDR3 has 14 residues. The variable domain in full, completed from reference TRBV5-1 and TRBJ1-6, reads KAGVTQTPRYLIKTRGQQVTLSCSPISGHRSVSWYQQTPGQGLQFLFEYFSETQRNKGNFPGRFSGRQFSNSRSEMNVSTLELGDSALYLCASSLGSANSPLHFGNGTRLTVT.